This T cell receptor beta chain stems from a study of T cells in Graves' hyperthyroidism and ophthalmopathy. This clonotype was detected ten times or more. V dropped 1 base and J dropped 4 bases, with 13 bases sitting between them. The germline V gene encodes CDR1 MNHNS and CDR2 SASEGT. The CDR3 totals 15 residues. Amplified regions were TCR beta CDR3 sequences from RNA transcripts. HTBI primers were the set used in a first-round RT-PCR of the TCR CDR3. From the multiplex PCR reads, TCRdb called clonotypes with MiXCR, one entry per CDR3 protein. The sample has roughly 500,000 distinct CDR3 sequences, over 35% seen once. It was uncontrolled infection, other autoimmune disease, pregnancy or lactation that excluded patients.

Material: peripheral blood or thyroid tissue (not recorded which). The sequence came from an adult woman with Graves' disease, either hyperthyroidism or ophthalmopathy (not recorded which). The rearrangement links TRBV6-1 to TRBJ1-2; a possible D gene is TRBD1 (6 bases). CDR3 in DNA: TGTGCCAGCAGTGAAGAGGGAGGACAGAGCTATGGCTACACCTTC. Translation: CASSEEGGQSYGYTF.